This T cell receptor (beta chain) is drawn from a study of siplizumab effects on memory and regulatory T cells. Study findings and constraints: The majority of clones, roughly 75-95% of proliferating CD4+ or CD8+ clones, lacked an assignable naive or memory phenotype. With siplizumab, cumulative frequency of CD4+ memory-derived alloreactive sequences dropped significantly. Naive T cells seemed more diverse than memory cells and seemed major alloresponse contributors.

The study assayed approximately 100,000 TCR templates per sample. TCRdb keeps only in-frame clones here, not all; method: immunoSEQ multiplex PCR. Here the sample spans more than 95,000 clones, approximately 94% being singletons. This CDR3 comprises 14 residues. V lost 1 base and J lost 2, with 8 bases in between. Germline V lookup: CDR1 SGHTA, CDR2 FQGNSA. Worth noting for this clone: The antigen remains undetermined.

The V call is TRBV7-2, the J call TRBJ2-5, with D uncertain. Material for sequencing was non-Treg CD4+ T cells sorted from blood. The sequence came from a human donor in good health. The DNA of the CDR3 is TGTGCCAGCAGCTTAGAGAATAGACAAGAGACCCAGTACTTC. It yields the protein CASSLENRQETQYF.